The clone carrying this T cell receptor (beta chain) was observed once. The sample comes from a study of blood T cell repertoires in COVID-19. At the level of the study: Collection of acute and convalescent COVID-19 samples took place in the United States, Italy and Spain.

In the study's own analysis: Reference gene primer amplification yielded estimated nucleated cell counts. The protocol was immunoSEQ multiplex PCR, while the TCRdb copy is restricted to in-frame clones and leaves out a portion. That table supplies the V and J calls and clone size; D and trimming were determined from the DNA. This sample yields about 46,000 clones, of which about 89% are seen a single time; more than 15% belongs to the top ten. The TCR comes from a human donor in a cohort sampled during active COVID-19. The specimen was peripheral blood.

CDR3 loop: CASSLLGPTGVHEQYF. As DNA, the CDR3 is TGTGCCAGCAGTTTATTAGGGCCGACAGGGGTGCACGAGCAGTACTTC. V and J are TRBV28 and TRBJ2-7, with 8 bases that match TRBD1. V lost 1 base to trimming and J lost 5 bases; unmatched junction nucleotides: 10. Germline V gives CDR1 MDHEN, CDR2 SYDVKM. The CDR3 is made up of 16 amino acids.